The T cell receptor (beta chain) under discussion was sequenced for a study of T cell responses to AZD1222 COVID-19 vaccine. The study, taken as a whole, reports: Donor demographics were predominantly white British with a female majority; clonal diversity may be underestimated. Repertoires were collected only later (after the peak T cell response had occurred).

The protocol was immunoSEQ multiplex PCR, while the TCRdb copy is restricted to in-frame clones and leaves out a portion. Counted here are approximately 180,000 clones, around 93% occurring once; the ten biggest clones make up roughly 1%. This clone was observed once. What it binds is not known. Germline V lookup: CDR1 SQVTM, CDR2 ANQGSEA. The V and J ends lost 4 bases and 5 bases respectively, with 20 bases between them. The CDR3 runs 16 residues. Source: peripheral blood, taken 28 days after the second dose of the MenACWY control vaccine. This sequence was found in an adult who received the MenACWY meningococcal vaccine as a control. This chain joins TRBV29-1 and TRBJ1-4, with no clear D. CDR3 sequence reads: CSVARFSGRANEKLFF. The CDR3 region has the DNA TGCAGCGTTGCACGGTTTTCGGGGAGGGCAAATGAAAAACTGTTTTTT.